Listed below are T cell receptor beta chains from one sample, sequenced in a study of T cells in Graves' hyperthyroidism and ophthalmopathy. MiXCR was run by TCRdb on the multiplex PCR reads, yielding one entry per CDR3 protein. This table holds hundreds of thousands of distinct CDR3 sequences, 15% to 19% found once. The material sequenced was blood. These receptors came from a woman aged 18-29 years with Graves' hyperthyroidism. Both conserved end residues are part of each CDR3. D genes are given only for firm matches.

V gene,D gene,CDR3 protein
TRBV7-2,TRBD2,CASSSTSGKRYEQYF
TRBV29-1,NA,CSVGNGYTF
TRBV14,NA,CASSQVRGASETQYF
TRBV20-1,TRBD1,CSSSDRDGTDTQYF
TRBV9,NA,CASTSRDGHSEQFF
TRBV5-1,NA,CASETGQPYNEQFF
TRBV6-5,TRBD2,CASSCDRDYYEQYF
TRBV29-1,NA,CSVDRAYTF
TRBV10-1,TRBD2,CASSESVWGGSYNEQFF
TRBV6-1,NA,CASRGRGGNGYTF
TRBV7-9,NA,CASSLVQAEQYF
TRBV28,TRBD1,CASTSGQGMVQPQHF
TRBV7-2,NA,CASSSRDSRLTDTQYF
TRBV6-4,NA,CASNEQGWATEAFF
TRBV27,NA,CASSFSGGGSPLHF
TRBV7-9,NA,CASSLDHGNTIYF
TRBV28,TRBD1,CASSLGVRDRVIVAKNIQYF
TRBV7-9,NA,CASSRDKTTDTQYF
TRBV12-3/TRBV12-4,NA,CASRGVLTGELFF
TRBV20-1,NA,CSARRDSPEAFF
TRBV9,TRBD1,CASSVGGQQQETQYF
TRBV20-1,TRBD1,CSAKDRGGIGYTF
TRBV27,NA,CASSFPGPDLFF
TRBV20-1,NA,CSARVSDDSPLHF
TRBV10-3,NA,CAISGHGTSSAEAFF